The 32 T cell receptor beta chains given below trace back to one sample, sequenced in a study of T cell responses to AZD1222 COVID-19 vaccine. Produced via immunoSEQ multiplex PCR; TCRdb's table is partial and in-frame only. Of more than 130,000 clones listed, just over 90% are singletons. The material sequenced was peripheral blood, taken on day 0 of AZD1222 vaccination. The receptor source for this set is an adult in good health.

This clone came up a few times. The V and J genes are TRBV6-5 and TRBJ1-4; 8 nucleotides match TRBD1. Unmatched junction bases numbered 4, after V lost 6 bases and J lost 13 bases. Germline CDR1 and CDR2: MNHEY and SVGAGI. This CDR3 spans 11 amino acids. CDR3 sequence: CASSFGQGLFF. The CDR3 nucleotides read TGTGCCAGCAGCTTCGGACAGGGACTGTTTTTT.

There are a few counts of this clone. The CDR3 is CSAGVGAEAFF. DNA for the CDR3: TGCAGCGCAGGGGTCGGGGCTGAAGCTTTCTTT. This rearrangement joins TRBV29-1 to TRBJ1-1, with D tentatively TRBD1 (6 bases). Germline loops: CDR1 SQVTM, CDR2 ANQGSEA. Between the trimmed V and J ends, which lost 7 bases and 6 bases, there was a span of 12 bases. There are 11 residues in the CDR3. Variable domain in full (rest from reference TRBV29-1 and TRBJ1-1): SAVISQKPSRDICQRGTSLTIQCQVDSQVTMMFWYRQQPGQSLTLIATANQGSEATYESGFVIDKFPISRPNLTFSTLTVSNMSPEDSSIYLCSAGVGAEAFFGQGTRLTVV.

The CDR3 DNA reads as TGTGCCAGCAGGGACAGGGTCTTAGTAAGCAATCAGCCCCAGCATTTT. Protein product: CASRDRVLVSNQPQHF. The chain links TRBV6-4 to TRBJ1-5, with 8 bases that match TRBD1. The CDR3 is 16 amino acids. CDR1 is MRHNA and CDR2 is SNTAGT in the germline V gene. V shed 6 bases and J 1 base; nucleotides not matched to a gene: 8.

This clone was seen just once. The chain is built from TRBV5-6 and TRBJ1-4; D is uncertain. The CDR3 has 14 residues. Between the trimmed V and J ends, which lost 0 bases and 4 bases, there was a span of 7 bases. In germline, CDR1 is SGHDT, CDR2 YYEEEE. In DNA form, the CDR3 reads TGTGCCAGCAGCTTGGTCCCGAATAATGAAAAACTGTTTTTT. Encoded protein: CASSLVPNNEKLFF.

The gene calls are TRBV6-2 or TRBV6-3 and TRBJ1-5, with D perhaps TRBD1 (5 bases). The V end lost 6 bases, the J end lost 6 bases, and 15 bases lay between the germline ends. The CDR3 loop spans 14 amino acids. Germline CDR1 is MNHEY and CDR2 is SVGEGT. CDR3 bases: TGTGCCAGCAGCCGCCCAGGGATAGGTCAGCCCCAGCATTTT. Translating it yields CASSRPGIGQPQHF.

The chain recombines TRBV12-3 or TRBV12-4 with TRBJ2-7, with D hard to call. The CDR3 sequence is 13 residues long. V lost 5 bases and J lost 2, with 10 bases in between. CDR3 region: CASSNRATYEQYF. The CDR3 nucleotides read TGTGCCAGCAGTAACCGGGCCACCTACGAGCAGTACTTC.

CDR3 in amino acids: CASSQPSGVRGTDTGELFF. The CDR3 DNA reads as TGTGCCAGCAGCCAACCCAGCGGGGTTCGGGGTACGGACACCGGGGAGCTGTTTTTT. This chain links TRBV4-2 with TRBJ2-2; 7 nucleotides match TRBD2. This CDR3 is built from 19 residues. The germline CDR1 and CDR2 sequences are LGHNA and YNFKEQ. V was pared by 2 bases and J by 3 bases, with 15 bases of the junction left unmatched.

V usage is TRBV15 and J usage is TRBJ2-7; possibly TRBD1 or TRBD2 for D (6 bases each). V lost 5 bases and J lost 2, with 13 bases in between. The CDR3 loop spans 14 amino acids. Germline assignment: CDR1 LNHNV and CDR2 YYDKDF (reference sequence). CDR3: CATSRGGGPYEQYF. DNA for the CDR3: TGTGCCACCAGCCGAGGAGGGGGACCCTACGAGCAGTACTTC.

The V call is TRBV7-9, the J call TRBJ2-3, with 7 nucleotides matching TRBD2. Trimming cost V 5 bases and J 5 bases; bases outside gene matches: 10. This CDR3 is built from 15 residues. Germline CDR1 SEHNR, CDR2 FQNEAQ (reference sequence). CDR3 loop: CASSPLAAPGDTQYF. For the CDR3, the DNA is TGTGCCAGCAGCCCCCTAGCGGCCCCGGGAGATACGCAGTATTTT.

This chain connects TRBV3-1 (or the pseudogene TRBV3-2) to TRBJ2-7; TRBD2 matches 9 bases. In germline, CDR1 is LGHDT, CDR2 YNNKEL (reference sequence). V shed 6 bases and J 4 bases; nucleotides not matched to a gene: 4. The CDR3 sequence is 13 residues long. CDR3 DNA: TGTGCCAGCAGTCGAGCGGGAGGATACGAGCAGTACTTC. It encodes CASSRAGGYEQYF.

The chain carries TRBV7-9 and TRBJ2-2, with D possibly being TRBD1 or TRBD2 (6 bases each). The V gene lost 4 bases and the J gene lost 0 bases, with 15 bases spanning the gap. The CDR3 totals 17 residues. Germline CDR1 SEHNR, CDR2 FQNEAQ (reference sequence). The DNA of the CDR3 is TGTGCCAGCAGCTGGGGGGCTACCCTCGCGAACACCGGGGAGCTGTTTTTT. Translating gives CASSWGATLANTGELFF.

V usage is TRBV12-1 and J usage is TRBJ2-7; no DNA check was done on the table's D call, TRBD2. TRBV12-1 is a pseudogene segment. The CDR3 extends over 17 amino acids. The CDR3 sequence: CASSREVKWTAAYEQYF. The CDR3 DNA reads as TGTGCCAGCAGCCGGGAGGTGAAGTGGACGGCCGCCTACGAGCAGTACTTC.

This chain uses TRBV6-5 with TRBJ1-3; D gene uncertain. Germline loops: CDR1 MNHEY, CDR2 SVGAGI. The length of the CDR3 is 13 residues. The V end was cut by 6 bases, the J end by 0 bases, with 6 bases between. DNA of the CDR3: TGTGCCAGCAGGCGGGTCTCTGGAAACACCATATATTTT. As protein: CASRRVSGNTIYF.

The V and J genes are TRBV7-9 and TRBJ1-2, with D possibly matching TRBD1 (6 bases). CDR1 is SEHNR, CDR2 FQNEAQ, per germline (reference sequence). Trimming pared 1 base from V and 7 bases from J, leaving 7 bases between. The CDR3 is made up of 12 amino acids. The CDR3 bases are TGTGCCAGCAGCTTAGGGACAGCTGGCTACACCTTC. Encoded protein: CASSLGTAGYTF.

DNA of the CDR3: TGTGCCAGCAGCCAAGTACGTCCCCAGGGGGACTATGGCTACACCTTC. Translation gives CASSQVRPQGDYGYTF. The chain joins TRBV3-1 (or the pseudogene TRBV3-2) to TRBJ1-2; the match to TRBD1 covers 7 bases. This CDR3 region has 16 residues. From germline, CDR1 is LGHDT and CDR2 YNNKEL (reference sequence). V trimming: 1 base; J trimming: 3 bases; junction bases outside the gene matches: 8.

The chain links TRBV27 to TRBJ2-1; tentative D call: TRBD2 (5 bases). The germline V gene encodes CDR1 MNHEY and CDR2 SMNVEV (reference sequence). V lost 3 bases, J lost 4 bases, and 10 bases lay in between. The CDR3 totals 14 residues. The CDR3 protein is CASSFDSAYNEQFF. The CDR3 nucleotides are TGTGCCAGCAGTTTCGATAGCGCGTACAATGAGCAGTTCTTC.

The V and J genes are TRBV19 and TRBJ1-2; possibly TRBD1 for D (6 bases). The CDR3 is 18 amino acids. Trimming removed 6 bases from V and 7 bases from J, with 30 bases in between. Germline loops: CDR1 LNHDA, CDR2 SQIVND (reference sequence). Here the CDR3 DNA reads TGTGCCAGTAGCCAACAGGGACTTATCAGGGCCCCGGTTCTTGGCTACACCTTC. Its protein is CASSQQGLIRAPVLGYTF. Looking up the rest from reference TRBV19 and TRBJ1-2 gives the full variable domain: DGGITQSPKYLFRKEGQNVTLSCEQNLNHDAMYWYRQDPGQGLRLIYYSQIVNDFQKGDIAEGYSVSREKKESFPLTVTSAQKNPTAFYLCASSQQGLIRAPVLGYTFGSGTRLTVV.

V and J are TRBV5-4 and TRBJ2-7; maybe TRBD1 (5 bases). This CDR3 is built from 11 residues. Trimming pared 2 bases from V and 5 bases from J, leaving 5 bases between. Germline CDR1 is SGHNT and CDR2 is YYREEE (reference sequence). CDR3 sequence reads: CASSLGDEQYF. CDR3 in DNA: TGTGCCAGCAGCTTAGGGGACGAGCAGTACTTC.

J is TRBJ2-5 and V is TRBV1; TRBD2, the table's D call, was not compared with the DNA. TRBV1 is described as a pseudogene. This CDR3 comprises 16 residues. The CDR3 bases are TGCACCAGCAGCCAAGATCCGAGACTCATAAGAGAGACCCAGTACTTC. This sequence encodes CTSSQDPRLIRETQYF.

The chain employs TRBV4-1 and TRBJ2-1; the match to TRBD2 covers 8 bases. CDR1 and CDR2 (germline): MGHRA, YSYEKL. This CDR3 spans 15 amino acids. Trimming cost V 6 bases and J 4 bases; bases outside gene matches: 8. CDR3 sequence: CASRHLGGGYNEQFF. The CDR3, as DNA: TGCGCCAGCAGACACCTAGGCGGGGGGTACAATGAGCAGTTCTTC.

This clone was observed once. The V call is TRBV7-3, the J call TRBJ2-3; D remains unclear. V dropped 5 bases and J dropped 2 bases, with 11 bases sitting between them. In germline, CDR1 is SGHTA, CDR2 FQGTGA. This CDR3 is 14 amino acids long. Here the CDR3 DNA reads TGTGCCAGCAGCCCACACCCATACACAGATACGCAGTATTTT. Translating it yields CASSPHPYTDTQYF.

V and J are TRBV24-1 and TRBJ2-5; D perhaps matches TRBD1 (5 bases). The CDR3 totals 13 residues. The germline gives CDR1 KGHDR, CDR2 SFDVKD. The ends were cut back, 3 bases at V and 5 bases at J, with 9 bases in the middle. Here the CDR3 DNA reads TGTGCCACCAGTGATGAGGCAGGGGAGACCCAGTACTTC. Translated: CATSDEAGETQYF.

On this clone itself: Germline and junction disagree at one end, which may indicate a read error. The V and J genes are TRBV6-4 and TRBJ2-1, with 12 bases identical to TRBD2. The CDR3 contains 16 residues. Germline V gene sequence: CDR1 MRHNA, CDR2 SNTAGT. The CDR3 is CASSDSTLAGGPSMLF. The CDR3, as DNA: TGTGCCAGCAGTGACTCGACGCTAGCGGGGGGGCCTAGTATGCTCTTC.

The chain has TRBV6-5 and TRBJ2-7, with 12 bases aligning to TRBD1. J was trimmed by 4 bases and V by 6 bases; bases with no gene match: 4. The CDR3 is 14 amino acids. CDR1 and CDR2 from the germline V gene are MNHEY and SVGAGI. The CDR3 is CASRPGQGAYEQYF. CDR3 bases: TGTGCCAGCAGACCGGGACAGGGGGCTTACGAGCAGTACTTC.

The chain couples TRBV10-3 to TRBJ2-1, with TRBD1 identical over 7 bases. CDR3 length: 16 residues. V lost 5 bases and J lost 4; bases outside the gene matches: 11. CDR1 and CDR2 (germline): ENHRY, SYGVKD. The CDR3 reads CAISKTGNSWYNEQFF. In DNA form, the CDR3 reads TGTGCCATCAGTAAGACAGGGAATTCTTGGTACAATGAGCAGTTCTTC.

V and J are TRBV5-4 and TRBJ1-2; TRBD1 matches 9 bases. V gave up 0 bases and J gave up 1 base; unmatched junction bases: 7. The CDR3 sequence is 17 residues long. Germline CDR1 reads SGHNT; CDR2 reads YYREEE (reference sequence). CDR3 protein: CASSLERYRGRNYGYTF. CDR3 bases: TGTGCCAGCAGCTTGGAGAGATACAGGGGGCGTAACTATGGCTACACCTTC.

The rearrangement uses TRBV4-1 and TRBJ2-3; D call uncertain. The CDR3 sequence is 14 residues long. Trimming removed 3 bases from V and 4 bases from J, with 11 bases in between. Germline CDR1 is MGHRA and CDR2 is YSYEKL. This chain's CDR3 is CASSHPGRSDTQYF. CDR3 DNA: TGCGCCAGCAGCCACCCAGGAAGGTCAGATACGCAGTATTTT.

The rearrangement joins TRBV10-1 to TRBJ1-3; tentative D call: TRBD1 (5 bases). Germline lookup yields CDR1 WNHNN and CDR2 SYGVQD (reference sequence). Trimming removed 0 bases from V and 0 bases from J, with 24 bases in between. The CDR3 is 21 amino acids. The CDR3 DNA follows: TGCGCCAGCAGTGAGTCGTCGGGGAAGGCCCACCTACAGGACTCTGGAAACACCATATATTTT. Protein product: CASSESSGKAHLQDSGNTIYF.

Comments on this clone: The sample carries other DNA sequences with the same CDR3. J is TRBJ1-5 and V is TRBV7-6; 8 bases fit TRBD1. V dropped 5 bases and J dropped 1; count of bases not matched to a gene: 4. CDR3 size: 15 residues. CDR1 and CDR2 (germline): SGHVS, FNYEAQ. The CDR3 nucleotides read TGTGCCAGCAGCCTCCAGGGGGCAAGCAATCAGCCCCAGCATTTT. It specifies CASSLQGASNQPQHF.

Here the CDR3 DNA reads TGTGCCAGCAGGGACCGGGACGCCTGGTACTTC. Its translation is CASRDRDAWYF. J is TRBJ2-7 and V is TRBV27; D assignment may be TRBD1 or TRBD2 (5 bases each). The CDR3 runs 11 residues. The germline gives CDR1 MNHEY, CDR2 SMNVEV (reference sequence). V was pared by 6 bases and J by 12 bases, with 15 bases between.

This clone has a handful of counts. This chain joins TRBV19 and TRBJ2-3; the match to TRBD1 covers 9 bases. V was clipped by 5 bases and J by 5 bases; unmatched bases: 14. Germline lookup yields CDR1 LNHDA and CDR2 SQIVND (reference sequence). The CDR3 totals 17 residues. Here the CDR3 reads CASSFPPRDREGDTQYF. The DNA of the CDR3 is TGTGCCAGTAGTTTCCCCCCCAGGGACAGGGAGGGAGATACGCAGTATTTT.

The V and J genes are TRBV6-5 and TRBJ1-5; D is uncertain. Germline V gives CDR1 MNHEY, CDR2 SVGAGI. Deletions cut 2 bases from V and 2 bases from J, with 13 bases between. The CDR3 totals 16 residues. DNA for the CDR3: TGTGCCAGCAGTTACCGGGCCGTCACGGGCAATCAGCCCCAGCATTTT. Amino acid sequence: CASSYRAVTGNQPQHF.